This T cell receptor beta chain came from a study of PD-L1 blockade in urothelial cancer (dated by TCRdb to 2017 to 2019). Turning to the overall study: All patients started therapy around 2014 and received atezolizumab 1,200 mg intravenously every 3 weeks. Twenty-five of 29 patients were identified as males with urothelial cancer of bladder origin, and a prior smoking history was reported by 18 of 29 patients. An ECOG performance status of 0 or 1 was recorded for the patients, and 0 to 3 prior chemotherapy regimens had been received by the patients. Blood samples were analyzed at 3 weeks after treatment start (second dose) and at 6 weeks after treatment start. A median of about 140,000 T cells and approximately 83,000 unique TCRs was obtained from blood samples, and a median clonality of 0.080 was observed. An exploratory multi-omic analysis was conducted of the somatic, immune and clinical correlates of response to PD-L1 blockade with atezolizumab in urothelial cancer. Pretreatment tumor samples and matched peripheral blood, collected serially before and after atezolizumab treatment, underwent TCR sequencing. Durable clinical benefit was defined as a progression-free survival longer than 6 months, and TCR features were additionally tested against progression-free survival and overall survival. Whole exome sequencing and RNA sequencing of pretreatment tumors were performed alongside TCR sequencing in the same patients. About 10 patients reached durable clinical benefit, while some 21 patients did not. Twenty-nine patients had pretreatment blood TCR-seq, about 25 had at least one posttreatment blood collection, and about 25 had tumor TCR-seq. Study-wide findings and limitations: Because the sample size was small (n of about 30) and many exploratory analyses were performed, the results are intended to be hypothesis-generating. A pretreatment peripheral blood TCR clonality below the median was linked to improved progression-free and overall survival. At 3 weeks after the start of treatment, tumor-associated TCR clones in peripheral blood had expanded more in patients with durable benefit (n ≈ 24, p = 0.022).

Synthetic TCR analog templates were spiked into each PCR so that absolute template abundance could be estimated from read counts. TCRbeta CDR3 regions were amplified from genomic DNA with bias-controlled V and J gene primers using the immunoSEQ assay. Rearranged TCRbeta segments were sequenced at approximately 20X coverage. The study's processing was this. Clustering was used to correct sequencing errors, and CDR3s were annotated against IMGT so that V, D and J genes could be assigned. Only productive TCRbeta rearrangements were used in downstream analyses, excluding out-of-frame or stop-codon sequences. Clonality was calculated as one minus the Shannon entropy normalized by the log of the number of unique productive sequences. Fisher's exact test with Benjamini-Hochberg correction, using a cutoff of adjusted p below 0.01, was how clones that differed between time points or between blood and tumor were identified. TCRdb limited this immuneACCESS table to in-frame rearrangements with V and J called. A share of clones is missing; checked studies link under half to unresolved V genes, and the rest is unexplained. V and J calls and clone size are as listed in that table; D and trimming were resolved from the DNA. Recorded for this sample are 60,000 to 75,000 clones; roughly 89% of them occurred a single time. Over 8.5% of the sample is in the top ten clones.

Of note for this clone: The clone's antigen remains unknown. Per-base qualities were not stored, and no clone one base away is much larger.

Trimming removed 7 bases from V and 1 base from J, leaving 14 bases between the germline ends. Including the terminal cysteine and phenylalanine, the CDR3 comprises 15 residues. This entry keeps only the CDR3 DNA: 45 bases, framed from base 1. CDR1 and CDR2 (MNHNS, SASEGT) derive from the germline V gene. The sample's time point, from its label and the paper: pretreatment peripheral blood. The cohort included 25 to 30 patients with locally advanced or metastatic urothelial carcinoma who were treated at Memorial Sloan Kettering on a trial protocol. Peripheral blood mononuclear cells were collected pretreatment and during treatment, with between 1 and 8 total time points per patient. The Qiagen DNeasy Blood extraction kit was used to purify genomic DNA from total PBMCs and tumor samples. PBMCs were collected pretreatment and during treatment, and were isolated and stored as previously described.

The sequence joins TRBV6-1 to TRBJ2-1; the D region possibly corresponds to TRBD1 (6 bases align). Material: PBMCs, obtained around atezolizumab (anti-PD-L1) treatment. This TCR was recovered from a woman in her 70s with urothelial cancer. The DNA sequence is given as TGTGCCAGCACCACGGACAGCCAATCCTACAATGAGCAGTTCTTC. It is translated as CASTTDSQSYNEQFF.